Listed below are T cell receptor beta chains from one sample, sequenced in a study of technical replicates of blood from a few donors. Assay: immunoSEQ multiplex PCR; the TCRdb copy retains only in-frame clones and omits some. The sample has 65,000 to 85,000 clones; 96% are singletons. Input material: T cells isolated from PBMCs. All receptors come from a human donor in good health. Both conserved end residues are part of each CDR3. D genes are given only for firm matches. Clone size is stated in some rows and not others, as once, few, many or a class when expanded.

clone size | D gene | J gene | V gene | CDR3 protein | CDR3 DNA
NA | NA | TRBJ2-7 | TRBV7-9 | CASSLPGSGYEQYF | TGTGCCAGCAGCTTACCGGGGAGCGGCTACGAGCAGTACTTC
NA | NA | TRBJ2-5 | TRBV10-1 | CASSENRAQETQYF | TGCGCCAGCAGTGAGAACAGGGCCCAAGAGACCCAGTACTTC
NA | TRBD1 | TRBJ2-2 | TRBV9 | CASSVGQGYTGELFF | TGTGCCAGCAGCGTTGGACAGGGGTACACCGGGGAGCTGTTTTTT
NA | NA | TRBJ2-7 | TRBV7-9 | CASSGEVLRGGEQYF | TGTGCCAGCAGCGGCGAGGTCCTCCGAGGGGGCGAGCAGTACTTC
NA | TRBD1 | TRBJ2-5 | TRBV6-1 | CASSEDPGGMETQYF | TGTGCCAGCAGTGAAGACCCAGGGGGCATGGAGACCCAGTACTTC
NA | NA | TRBJ2-7 | TRBV18 | CASSPRPGSYEQYF | TGTGCCAGCTCACCACGTCCGGGGTCCTACGAGCAGTACTTC
NA | TRBD2 | TRBJ2-1 | TRBV5-5 | CASSFRLADNEQFF | TGTGCCAGCAGCTTCCGGCTAGCGGACAATGAGCAGTTCTTC
NA | TRBD1 | TRBJ2-7 | TRBV28 | CASATGGTLYEQYF | TGTGCCAGCGCCACAGGGGGCACACTCTACGAGCAGTACTTC
NA | TRBD1 | TRBJ1-2 | TRBV7-8 | CASSRMAGTGVYGYTF | TGTGCCAGCAGCCGAATGGCCGGGACAGGGGTCTATGGCTACACCTTC
NA | NA | TRBJ1-5 | TRBV19 | CASSGVGDGIQPQHF | TGTGCCAGTAGTGGAGTAGGGGATGGAATTCAGCCCCAGCATTTT
NA | NA | TRBJ1-1 | TRBV29-1 | CSVENAGRSTEAFF | TGCAGCGTTGAAAACGCAGGGAGGAGCACTGAAGCTTTCTTT
few | NA | TRBJ2-7 | TRBV2 | CATASMYSYEQYF | TGTGCCACAGCGAGTATGTACTCCTACGAGCAGTACTTC
NA | TRBD2 | TRBJ2-1 | TRBV10-3 | CAIGGDEQFF | TGTGCCATCGGGGGGGATGAGCAGTTCTTC
NA | NA | TRBJ2-5 | TRBV5-1 | CASSLGGSLMTEGTQYF | TGCGCCAGCAGCTTGGGTGGGAGCTTGATGACCGAGGGGACCCAGTACTTC
NA | NA | TRBJ1-2 | TRBV9 | CASSLQGTYGYTF | TGTGCCAGCAGCCTACAGGGAACTTATGGCTACACCTTC
NA | NA | TRBJ2-7 | TRBV27 | CASSDGVGGYEQYF | TGTGCCAGCTCCGACGGGGTCGGGGGCTACGAGCAGTACTTC
NA | TRBD2 | TRBJ2-3 | TRBV10-1 | CASSESPPPAGVDTQYF | TGCGCCAGCAGTGAGTCGCCCCCCCCAGCGGGGGTGGATACGCAGTATTTT
NA | NA | TRBJ1-1 | TRBV19 | CASSIVAGRTEAFF | TGTGCCAGTAGTATAGTAGCCGGTCGGACTGAAGCTTTCTTT
NA | NA | TRBJ2-7 | TRBV5-8 | CASSGGVSYEQYF | TGTGCCAGCAGCGGCGGGGTATCCTACGAGCAGTACTTC
NA | TRBD2 | TRBJ2-7 | TRBV13 | CASSFGTSGSNEQYF | TGTGCCAGCAGCTTTGGGACTAGCGGGAGTAACGAGCAGTACTTC
NA | TRBD1 | TRBJ1-1 | TRBV5-1 | CASSPPGQGGTEAFF | TGCGCCAGCAGCCCCCCCGGACAGGGAGGTACTGAAGCTTTCTTT
NA | NA | TRBJ2-3 | TRBV11-2 | CASSPSLWGEGLTDTQYF | TGTGCCAGCAGCCCATCACTGTGGGGGGAAGGACTCACAGATACGCAGTATTTT
NA | TRBD2 | TRBJ2-1 | TRBV5-1 | CASSAGPSGGSYNEQFF | TGCGCCAGCAGCGCAGGCCCTAGCGGGGGTTCCTACAATGAGCAGTTCTTC
once | TRBD2 | TRBJ2-1 | TRBV6-5 | CASSYGREHPHNEQFF | TGTGCCAGCAGTTACGGGCGGGAGCATCCCCACAATGAGCAGTTCTTC
NA | NA | TRBJ1-1 | TRBV11-2 | CASSLTTGNTEAFF | TGTGCCAGCAGCCTAACGACAGGGAACACTGAAGCTTTCTTT
NA | TRBD1 | TRBJ2-1 | TRBV29-1 | CSVEAPGQGYNEQFF | TGCAGCGTTGAAGCACCGGGACAGGGCTACAATGAGCAGTTCTTC
NA | NA | TRBJ2-3 | TRBV5-4 | CASSLPLADTQYF | TGTGCCAGCAGCTTGCCACTAGCAGATACGCAGTATTTT
NA | NA | TRBJ1-1 | TRBV5-1 | CASSPTGGALTEAFF | TGCGCCAGCAGCCCAACCGGGGGGGCTCTCACTGAAGCTTTCTTT
NA | TRBD2 | TRBJ2-3 | TRBV2 | CASSALAGATDTQYF | TGTGCCAGCAGTGCTCTAGCGGGGGCAACAGATACGCAGTATTTT
NA | TRBD1 | TRBJ1-3 | TRBV5-1 | CASSLGGQGENTIYF | TGCGCCAGCAGCTTGGGGGGGCAGGGGGAAAACACCATATATTTT
NA | NA | TRBJ2-7 | TRBV4-1 | CASSQADLVTFGEQYF | TGCGCCAGCAGCCAGGCCGACTTGGTGACCTTTGGTGAGCAGTACTTC
few | NA | TRBJ1-1 | TRBV30 | CAWLQPQEAFF | TGTGCCTGGCTCCAACCACAAGAAGCTTTCTTT
NA | TRBD2 | TRBJ2-7 | TRBV25-1 | CASSELRVGLAGSYEQYF | TGTGCCAGCAGTGAATTGAGAGTAGGGCTAGCGGGATCCTACGAGCAGTACTTC